This T cell receptor beta chain emerged from a study of T-cell reconstitution after alpha-beta-depleted transplantation in children. Study-level points and caveats: The study reportedly traced alpha-beta T cells about two months after transplant to several hundred expanded graft clones. Most T-cell counts and diversity one year after the transplant came from T cells that were newly produced. Some patients showed high day-60 TCRbeta diversity, which derived from surviving recipient T cells and thymic progenitors.

A TCRbeta library incorporating unique molecular identifiers was prepared. In TCRdb, the PCR reads were re-called with MiXCR into one record per CDR3 protein. Among about 460,000 distinct CDR3 sequences listed, roughly 10% were seen once. V was trimmed by 3 bases and J by 2 bases, leaving 16 bases between them. This CDR3 has 16 residues. Comment on this clonotype: Its specificity is unknown.

The sample consisted of PBMCs, taken before TCRalphabeta/CD19-depleted stem cell transplant. The TCR was taken from a child aged 2-9 years with inherited bone marrow failure, due to receive a stem cell transplant. This sequence joins TRBV12-3 or TRBV12-4 and TRBJ1-1; no firm D call. The CDR3 DNA reads as TGTGCCAGCAGTTTTCTCGCAGGACTATTAAACACTGAAGCTTTCTTT. Amino acids: CASSFLAGLLNTEAFF.